The 13 T cell receptor beta chains presented below share a single source sample, sequenced in a study of identical twins. A single record per CDR3 protein comes from TCRdb applying MiXCR to the 5' RACE reads. The sample lists around 570,000 distinct CDR3 sequences; more than 9% were seen once. These same data were also listed under a study on yellow fever vaccine responses in identical twins.

Sequencing was performed on PBMCs. The source is a woman aged 18-29 years in good health.

Only a few counts were recorded for this clonotype. This chain uses TRBV7-8 with TRBJ2-1; D not resolved. The CDR3 loop spans 16 amino acids. V was cut by 4 bases and J by 4 bases, with 17 bases left in between. Germline CDR1 and CDR2: SGHVS and FQNEAQ. CDR3 sequence (DNA): TGTGCCAGCAGCTGGGGAAGTTTGGCGGATTACAATGAGCAGTTCTTC. Its protein product is CASSWGSLADYNEQFF.

This clonotype showed up many times. The V and J genes are TRBV10-3 and TRBJ2-3; TRBD2 might be the D (7 bases). CDR3 size: 18 residues. Germline loops: CDR1 ENHRY, CDR2 SYGVKD. V was pared by 5 bases and J by 2 bases, with 23 bases between. The CDR3 here is CAISSSLGGGPTTDTQYF. The CDR3 nucleotides are TGTGCCATCAGTAGTAGTCTCGGCGGGGGCCCAACCACAGATACGCAGTATTTT.

This chain uses TRBV6-5 with TRBJ2-7; 11 positions match TRBD1. The V segment lost 0 bases and the J segment 2 bases; nucleotides outside the gene matches: 3. The length of the CDR3 is 16 residues. Per germline, CDR1 MNHEY and CDR2 SVGAGI. CDR3 sequence: CASSYSAGQGAYEQYF. CDR3 DNA sequence: TGTGCCAGCAGTTACTCGGCGGGACAGGGGGCCTACGAGCAGTACTTC.

This clonotype was counted a few times. The chain uses TRBV5-1 and TRBJ2-7; 11 bases map to TRBD2. Germline CDR1 reads SGHRS; CDR2 reads YFSETQ. This CDR3 contains 16 residues. J gave up 4 bases and V 0 bases, and 6 bases lay outside the gene matches. The CDR3 nucleotides read TGCGCCAGCAGCTTGGATGGGACTAGCGGAAAATACGAGCAGTACTTC. Its translation: CASSLDGTSGKYEQYF.

This clonotype was recorded at least ten times. This chain links TRBV12-3 or TRBV12-4 with TRBJ1-1; D gene ambiguous. The CDR3 length is 14 residues. Trimming shortened V by 1 base and J by 4 bases, and 10 bases separated the two germline ends. The CDR3 is CASSLGISSTEAFF. CDR3 coding DNA: TGTGCCAGCAGTTTAGGGATTTCGAGCACTGAAGCTTTCTTT.

This chain uses TRBV2 with TRBJ2-1, with 9 bases that match TRBD2. CDR3 length: 15 amino acids. V was clipped by 6 bases and J by 5 bases; unmatched bases: 8. Germline V lookup: CDR1 SNHLY, CDR2 FYNNEI. The CDR3 nucleotides read TGTGCCAGCAGCGCTAGCGGGGACCCGAACAATGAGCAGTTCTTC. Its protein product is CASSASGDPNNEQFF.

This clonotype was recorded at least ten times. V usage is TRBV29-1 and J usage is TRBJ2-3, with 9 bases that match TRBD1. The CDR3 is 14 residues long. After removal of 7 bases from V and 11 bases from J, the junction contained 16 bases not matched to a gene. Germline V CDR1 and CDR2: SQVTM, ANQGSEA. CDR3 sequence (DNA): TGCAGCGCACTACCCGGGACAGGGAATCGGGGGCAGTATTTT. Its protein is CSALPGTGNRGQYF.

At least ten counts were recorded for this clonotype. The chain carries TRBV6-5 and TRBJ1-4; 7 nucleotides line up with TRBD1. This CDR3 contains 14 residues. V lost 2 bases, J lost 10 bases, and 7 bases stayed unmatched. Germline CDR1 MNHEY, CDR2 SVGAGI. As DNA, the CDR3 is TGTGCCAGCAGTTACGACCGCGCAGGGGGAAAACTGTTTTTT. The encoded protein is CASSYDRAGGKLFF.

This clonotype was seen ten or more times. The V gene is TRBV10-3, the J gene TRBJ2-1, with no clear D. CDR1 is ENHRY and CDR2 is SYGVKD in the germline V gene. This CDR3 comprises 14 residues. Trimming cost V 4 bases and J 0 bases, with 7 bases left between them. CDR3 in amino acids: CAISGQNSYNEQFF. The CDR3 nucleotides are TGTGCCATCAGTGGGCAGAACTCCTACAATGAGCAGTTCTTC.

The CDR3 here is CSADRDQETQYF. The CDR3 DNA reads TGCAGTGCCGACAGGGACCAAGAGACCCAGTACTTC. The chain employs TRBV20-1 and TRBJ2-5; 7 nucleotides line up with TRBD1. This CDR3 is built from 12 residues. V lost 6 bases to trimming and J lost 0 bases; unmatched junction nucleotides: 1. CDR1 is DFQATT and CDR2 is SNEGSKA in the germline V gene (reference sequence).

This clonotype has more than one count but fewer than ten. The V call is TRBV29-1, the J call TRBJ2-1, with D unresolved. Germline CDR1 and CDR2: SQVTM and ANQGSEA. Trimming took 6 bases from V and 0 from J, leaving 12 bases between them. The CDR3 covers 14 residues. The CDR3 DNA is TGCAGCGTCCCCGGTTTAAGCTCCTACAATGAGCAGTTCTTC. Translation gives CSVPGLSSYNEQFF.

This clonotype was observed a few times. The CDR3: CASSLEGTGLYNEQFF. The CDR3 DNA sequence: TGCGCCAGCAGCTTGGAGGGGACAGGGTTATACAATGAGCAGTTCTTC. This chain joins TRBV5-1 and TRBJ2-1; 9 bases map to TRBD1. The CDR3 has 16 amino acids. Germline V gene lookup returns CDR1 SGHRS and CDR2 YFSETQ. The ends lost 0 bases at V and 4 bases at J; junction bases unmatched: 5.

Ten or more counts support this clonotype. Germline and junction disagree at one end, which may indicate a read error. CDR3 nucleotide sequence: TGTGCTAGCAGCTCCCAGCCTGAAAGGAACACCGGGGAGCTGTTTTTT. Its protein product is CASSSQPERNTGELFF. This rearrangement joins TRBV7-7 to TRBJ2-2, with D hard to call. The CDR3 contains 16 residues. In germline, CDR1 is SSHAT, CDR2 FNYEAQ (reference sequence).